This T cell receptor beta chain emerged from a study of blood T cell repertoires in COVID-19. Study information: Donors in the United States, Italy and Spain gave samples during acute or convalescent COVID-19.

This CDR3 has 17 amino acids. Trimming cost V 0 bases and J 3 bases, with 15 bases left between them. Germline assignment: CDR1 KGHDR and CDR2 SFDVKD. The Seattle site enrolled patients during active infection and followed them longitudinally. In the source study's methods: Estimation of nucleated cell counts relied on the amplification of reference gene primers. Profiled with immunoSEQ multiplex PCR; TCRdb holds only in-frame clones, not every one. V and J calls and clone size come straight from that table; D and trimming were deduced from the DNA. The data hold 250,000 to 300,000 clones, with 86% observed a single time.

The V and J genes are TRBV24-1 and TRBJ2-3; unclear D gene. Sequencing was done on a sample of peripheral blood. The sequence was collected from a woman between 65 and 79 years old with COVID-19, enrolled during active disease. CDR3 loop: CATSDLSPARTTDTQYF. The CDR3 region has the DNA TGTGCCACCAGTGATTTGAGCCCCGCTAGAACTACAGATACGCAGTATTTT.